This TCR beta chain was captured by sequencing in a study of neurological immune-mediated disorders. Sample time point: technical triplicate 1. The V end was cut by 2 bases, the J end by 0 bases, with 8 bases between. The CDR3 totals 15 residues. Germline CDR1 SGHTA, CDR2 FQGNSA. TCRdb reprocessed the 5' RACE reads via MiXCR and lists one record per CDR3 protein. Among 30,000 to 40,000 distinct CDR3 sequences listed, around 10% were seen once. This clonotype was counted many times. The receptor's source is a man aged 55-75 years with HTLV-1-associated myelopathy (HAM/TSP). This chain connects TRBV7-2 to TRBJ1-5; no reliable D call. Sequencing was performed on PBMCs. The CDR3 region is CASSLKEYSNQPQHF. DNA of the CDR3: TGTGCCAGCAGCTTAAAGGAATATAGCAATCAGCCCCAGCATTTT.